The entry below gives a single T cell receptor beta chain sequence along with its context. What it binds is not known. This CDR3 has 14 amino acids. The germline V gene encodes CDR1 DFQATT and CDR2 SNEGSKA (reference sequence). Trimming cost V 7 bases and J 0 bases; bases outside gene matches: 9. The data derive from a study of tumor and adjacent non-tumor tissue in lung cancer. No cell sorting was done before RNA was extracted from the tissue. Distant lung tissue was collected more than 3 cm away from the tumor edge. Between August and November 2014, newly diagnosed, chemotherapy-naive lung cancer patients underwent thoracic surgery in China. A modified ARM-PCR protocol with three rounds of nested PCR amplified TCRbeta. TCRdb redid the calling of the multiplex PCR reads with MiXCR, one entry per CDR3 protein. The sample consists of over 35,000 distinct CDR3 sequences, roughly 60% of them appearing once.

Whole-study findings and limits: Top 100 clones took a larger repertoire share in normal lung.

The chain has TRBV20-1 and TRBJ2-7; TRBD2 aligns across 7 bases. The origin of this receptor is a man aged 45-65 years with non-small cell lung cancer. The specimen was distant non-tumor lung tissue. The CDR3 DNA sequence: TGCAGTGGGCTTGCTAGCGGATTCTCCTACGAGCAGTACTTC. Translating gives CSGLASGFSYEQYF.